These 24 T cell receptor beta chains were all obtained from the same sample, sequenced in a study of PD-L1 blockade in urothelial cancer. Clones were read by immunoSEQ multiplex PCR, and TCRdb kept only the in-frame ones, dropping some. The sample has more than 80,000 clones; 82% are singletons. The starting material was PBMCs, obtained around atezolizumab (anti-PD-L1) treatment. The receptors originated from a man between 65 and 85 years old with urothelial cancer.

CDR3 sequence (DNA): TGTGCCAGCAGTGTAGACAGGGTGAATGAAAAACTGTTTTTT. Encoded protein: CASSVDRVNEKLFF. The chain carries TRBV2 and TRBJ1-4; TRBD1 agrees at 7 bases. Germline CDR1 is SNHLY and CDR2 is FYNNEI. V lost 4 bases to trimming and J lost 5 bases; unmatched junction nucleotides: 4. The CDR3 sequence is 14 residues long.

The chain links TRBV4-3 to TRBJ2-1, with TRBD2 identical over 8 bases. Losses at the gene ends were 0 bases for V and 10 bases for J; bases not matched to a gene: 8. The CDR3 contains 15 residues. The germline CDR1 and CDR2 sequences are LGHNA and YSLEER. In DNA, the CDR3 is TGCGCCAGCAGCCAAGAGATGGCAGCGGGAGCCGAGCAGTTCTTC. Its translation is CASSQEMAAGAEQFF.

This chain links TRBV4-1 with TRBJ2-5; the match to TRBD2 covers 12 bases. The CDR3 totals 17 residues. CDR1 MGHRA and CDR2 YSYEKL come from the germline V gene. V lost 0 bases to trimming and J lost 7 bases; unmatched junction nucleotides: 9. The CDR3 sequence: CASSQDMLAGGPGTQYF. Written as DNA, the CDR3 is TGCGCCAGCAGCCAAGATATGCTAGCGGGAGGGCCGGGGACCCAGTACTTC.

The rearrangement uses TRBV11-3 and TRBJ1-1, with no clear D. Trimming took 0 bases from V and 11 from J, leaving 10 bases between them. CDR1 and CDR2 (germline): SGHNT, YENEEA. The CDR3 length is 12 residues. The CDR3 coding sequence is TGTGCCAGCAGCTTAGATGGCCGGGTTGCTTTCTTT. Translated: CASSLDGRVAFF.

V gene TRBV6-5 combines with J gene TRBJ2-2; D might be TRBD1 (5 bases). The CDR3 is 15 amino acids. Germline values: CDR1 MNHEY, CDR2 SVGAGI. V lost 5 bases and J lost 3, with 13 bases in between. Here the CDR3 DNA reads TGTGCCAGCAGTCCAACTCAGGGTTACACCGGGGAGCTGTTTTTT. Protein: CASSPTQGYTGELFF.

This chain joins TRBV5-3 and TRBJ2-7, with 8 bases aligning to TRBD1. TRBV5-3 belongs to the ORF category, with a function that is uncertain. CDR3 length: 13 amino acids. V trimming: 10 bases; J trimming: 1 base; junction bases outside the gene matches: 7. The CDR3 region is CAAPRQGSYEQYF. For the CDR3, the DNA is TGTGCCGCCCCTAGACAGGGGTCCTACGAGCAGTACTTC.

This sequence joins TRBV7-2 and TRBJ1-2; D gene ambiguous. CDR1 is SGHTA, CDR2 FQGNSA, per germline. This CDR3 is 15 amino acids long. Between the trimmed V and J ends, which lost 5 bases and 7 bases, there was a span of 20 bases. The CDR3 sequence: CASSLSLTGMFGYTF. CDR3 bases: TGTGCCAGCAGCCTCTCCCTCACGGGGATGTTTGGCTACACCTTC.

This chain links TRBV5-1 with TRBJ2-3, with TRBD2 matching 11 bases. Germline V gene lookup returns CDR1 SGHRS and CDR2 YFSETQ. With 4 bases clipped from V and 0 bases from J, the junction kept 7 bases outside the gene matches. CDR3 length: 17 amino acids. The CDR3 region has the DNA TGCGCCAGCAGCCCGGGACTAGCGGTACTAAGCACAGATACGCAGTATTTT. Residues: CASSPGLAVLSTDTQYF.

The gene calls are TRBV6-1 and TRBJ2-7; D may be TRBD1 (5 bases). Germline CDR1 reads MNHNS; CDR2 reads SASEGT. The CDR3 sequence is 15 residues long. Trimming took 4 bases from V and 0 from J, leaving 13 bases between them. The CDR3 spells CASSALPDSSYEQYF. In nucleotides, the CDR3 is TGTGCCAGCAGTGCCCTACCTGACAGCTCCTACGAGCAGTACTTC.

V and J are TRBV2 and TRBJ2-3; 14 bases fit TRBD2. The junction had 8 bases not matched to a gene; V was cut back by 8 bases and J by 1 base. CDR3 length: 17 residues. From germline, CDR1 is SNHLY and CDR2 FYNNEI. CDR3 sequence: CASGRPTSGGGTDTQYF. CDR3 DNA: TGTGCCAGCGGCCGACCGACTAGCGGGGGGGGCACAGATACGCAGTATTTT.

This rearrangement joins TRBV11-2 to TRBJ2-2, with D perhaps matching TRBD1 (6 bases). V lost 5 bases and J 4 bases, leaving 20 bases between the germline ends. The length of the CDR3 is 17 residues. The germline V gene encodes CDR1 SGHAT and CDR2 FQNNGV. This chain's CDR3 is CASSRTATGEITGELFF. Here the CDR3 DNA reads TGTGCCAGCAGCCGGACAGCGACCGGGGAAATCACCGGGGAGCTGTTTTTT.

Only one count was recorded for this clone. The CDR3 loop is CASAVNRLEGETQYF. In DNA form, the CDR3 reads TGTGCCAGCGCGGTAAACCGACTAGAAGGGGAGACCCAGTACTTC. The chain employs TRBV6-1 and TRBJ2-5; D may be TRBD2 (6 bases). The V end was cut by 8 bases, the J end by 5 bases, with 21 bases between. CDR3 length: 15 residues. CDR1 and CDR2 from the germline V gene are MNHNS and SASEGT.

This chain links TRBV9 with TRBJ2-2, with TRBD2 identical over 10 bases. Losses at the gene ends were 4 bases for V and 4 bases for J; bases not matched to a gene: 7. The CDR3 extends over 16 amino acids. Per germline, CDR1 SGDLS and CDR2 YYNGEE. CDR3 nucleotides: TGTGCCAGCAGCATTTCGAGCGGGGGGGCCACCGGGGAGCTGTTTTTT. It translates to CASSISSGGATGELFF.

This rearrangement joins TRBV30 to TRBJ2-1; TRBD2 agrees at 13 bases. CDR1 and CDR2 from the germline V gene are GTSNPN and SVGIG (reference sequence). The CDR3 has 14 amino acids. Trimming took 0 bases from V and 15 from J; bases not matched to a gene: 8. The CDR3 is CAWSVGLAGVGRFF. For the CDR3, the DNA is TGTGCCTGGAGTGTAGGACTAGCGGGAGTGGGTAGGTTCTTC.

The gene calls are TRBV6-5 and TRBJ1-2; D may be TRBD1 (6 bases). V lost 7 bases and J lost 4, with 16 bases in between. The CDR3 covers 14 residues. Germline CDR1 reads MNHEY; CDR2 reads SVGAGI. CDR3 DNA: TGTGCCAGCACGGGAGGTACAGGGCCCTATGGCTACACCTTC. Protein sequence: CASTGGTGPYGYTF.

The chain uses TRBV6-5 and TRBJ2-1; D possibly corresponds to TRBD2 (5 bases). Deletions cut 8 bases from V and 3 bases from J, with 11 bases between. From germline, CDR1 is MNHEY and CDR2 SVGAGI. This CDR3 has 13 amino acids. The CDR3 nucleotides read TGTGCCAGCCACACCGGACTCTACAATGAGCAGTTCTTC. Its protein is CASHTGLYNEQFF.

V usage is TRBV19 and J usage is TRBJ2-7; 8 bases are shared with TRBD2. Germline CDR1 LNHDA, CDR2 SQIVND (reference sequence). The CDR3 runs to 15 residues. V was clipped by 5 bases and J by 0 bases; unmatched bases: 6. CDR3 nucleotide sequence: TGTGCCAGTAGTCCATTAGCGGGATCCTCCTACGAGCAGTACTTC. Amino acid sequence: CASSPLAGSSYEQYF.

V usage is TRBV7-2 and J usage is TRBJ2-1; TRBD1 agrees at 7 bases. Germline V gives CDR1 SGHTA, CDR2 FQGNSA. CDR3 length: 14 amino acids. With 2 bases clipped from V and 9 bases from J, the junction kept 7 bases outside the gene matches. This CDR3 reads CASSLQTGMGEQFF. CDR3 nucleotide sequence: TGTGCCAGCAGCTTACAGACAGGGATGGGTGAGCAGTTCTTC.

This clone was detected ten times or more. The chain couples TRBV19 to TRBJ1-4; perhaps TRBD1 as D (5 bases). This CDR3 region has 13 residues. CDR1 LNHDA and CDR2 SQIVND come from the germline V gene (reference sequence). V dropped 4 bases and J dropped 6 bases, with 9 bases sitting between them. CDR3 protein: CASSTGHHEKLFF. In nucleotides, the CDR3 is TGTGCCAGTAGTACAGGACATCATGAAAAACTGTTTTTT.

The chain is built from TRBV19 and TRBJ2-7; D is perhaps TRBD2 (7 bases). V was pared by 2 bases and J by 2 bases, with 13 bases between. The CDR3 runs to 15 residues. Germline V CDR1 and CDR2: LNHDA, SQIVND (reference sequence). CDR3 amino acids: CASSIKAGATYEQYF. The CDR3 coding sequence is TGTGCCAGTAGTATAAAGGCGGGGGCTACCTACGAGCAGTACTTC.

V gene TRBV29-1 combines with J gene TRBJ2-7; the match to TRBD2 covers 10 bases. This CDR3 spans 16 amino acids. Germline V CDR1 and CDR2: SQVTM, ANQGSEA. Trimming at V came to 0 bases and at J to 4 bases, leaving 9 bases not matched to a gene. In DNA form, the CDR3 reads TGCAGCGTTGAAGATAGGACTAGCGGACTACCGTACGAGCAGTACTTC. This encodes CSVEDRTSGLPYEQYF.

The CDR3 loop reads CASSRDPGTPGTGELFF. Written as DNA, the CDR3 is TGCGCCAGCAGCCGGGATCCGGGAACCCCGGGGACCGGGGAGCTGTTTTTT. The rearrangement links TRBV4-3 to TRBJ2-2, with D tentatively TRBD2 (5 bases). Trimming shortened V by 4 bases and J by 5 bases, and 20 bases separated the two germline ends. This CDR3 is 17 amino acids long. CDR1 is LGHNA and CDR2 is YSLEER in the germline V gene.

The V gene is TRBV5-6, the J gene TRBJ2-7, with 7 bases identical to TRBD1. Germline-derived CDR1 and CDR2 are SGHDT and YYEEEE. Trimming cost V 5 bases and J 9 bases; bases outside gene matches: 20. The CDR3 extends over 16 amino acids. CDR3 residues: CASSSIPGQPLRGQYF. DNA of the CDR3: TGTGCCAGCAGTTCAATCCCGGGACAGCCCTTACGAGGGCAGTACTTC.

This clone was seen only once. J is TRBJ2-1 and V is TRBV10-2; D unresolved. This CDR3 comprises 15 residues. V shed 7 bases and J shed 0 bases, with 13 bases lying between them. CDR1 is WSHSY, CDR2 SAAADI, per germline. The CDR3 coding sequence is TGCGCCAGCACCAAAACACCTAGCTCCTACAATGAGCAGTTCTTC. Amino acids: CASTKTPSSYNEQFF.